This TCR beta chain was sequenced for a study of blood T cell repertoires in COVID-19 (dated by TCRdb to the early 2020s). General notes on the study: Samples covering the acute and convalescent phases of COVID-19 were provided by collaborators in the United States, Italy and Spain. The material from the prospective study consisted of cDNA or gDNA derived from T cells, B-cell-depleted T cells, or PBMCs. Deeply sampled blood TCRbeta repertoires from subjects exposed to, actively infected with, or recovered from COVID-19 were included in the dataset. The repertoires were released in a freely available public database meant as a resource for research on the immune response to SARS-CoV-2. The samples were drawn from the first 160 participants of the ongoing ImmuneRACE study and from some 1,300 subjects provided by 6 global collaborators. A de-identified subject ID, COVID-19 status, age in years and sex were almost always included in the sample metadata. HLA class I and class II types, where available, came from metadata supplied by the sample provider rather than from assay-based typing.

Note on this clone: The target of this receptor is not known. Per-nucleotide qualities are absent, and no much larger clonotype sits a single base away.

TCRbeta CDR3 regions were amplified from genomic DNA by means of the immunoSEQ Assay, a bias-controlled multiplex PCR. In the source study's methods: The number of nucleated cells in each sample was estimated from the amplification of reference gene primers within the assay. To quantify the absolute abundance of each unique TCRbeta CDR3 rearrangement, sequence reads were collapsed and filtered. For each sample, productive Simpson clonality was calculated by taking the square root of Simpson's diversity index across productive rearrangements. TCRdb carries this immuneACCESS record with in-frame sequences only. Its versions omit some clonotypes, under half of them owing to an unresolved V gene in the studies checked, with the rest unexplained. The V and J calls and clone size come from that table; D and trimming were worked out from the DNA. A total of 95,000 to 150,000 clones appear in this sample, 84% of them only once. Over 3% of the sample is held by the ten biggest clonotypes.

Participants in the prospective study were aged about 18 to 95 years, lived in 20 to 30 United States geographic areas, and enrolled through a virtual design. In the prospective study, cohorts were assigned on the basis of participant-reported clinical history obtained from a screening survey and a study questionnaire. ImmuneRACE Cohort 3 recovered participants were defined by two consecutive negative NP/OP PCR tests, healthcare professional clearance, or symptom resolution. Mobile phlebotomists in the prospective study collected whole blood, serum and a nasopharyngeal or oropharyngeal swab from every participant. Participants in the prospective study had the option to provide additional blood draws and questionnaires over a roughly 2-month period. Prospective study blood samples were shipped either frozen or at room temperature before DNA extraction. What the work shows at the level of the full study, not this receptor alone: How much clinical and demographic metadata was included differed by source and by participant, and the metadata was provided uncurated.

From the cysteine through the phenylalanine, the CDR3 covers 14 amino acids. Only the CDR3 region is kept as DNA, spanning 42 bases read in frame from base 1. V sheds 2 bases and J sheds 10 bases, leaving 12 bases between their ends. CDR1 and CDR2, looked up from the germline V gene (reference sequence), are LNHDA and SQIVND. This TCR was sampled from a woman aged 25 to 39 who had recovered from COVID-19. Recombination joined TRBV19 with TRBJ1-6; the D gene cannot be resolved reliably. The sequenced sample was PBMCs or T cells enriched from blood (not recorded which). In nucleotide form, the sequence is TGTGCCAGTAGTATACGAGGCTCGAACTCACCCCTCCACTTT. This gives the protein CASSIRGSNSPLHF. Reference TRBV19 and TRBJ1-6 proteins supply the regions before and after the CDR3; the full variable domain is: DGGITQSPKYLFRKEGQNVTLSCEQNLNHDAMYWYRQDPGQGLRLIYYSQIVNDFQKGDIAEGYSVSREKKESFPLTVTSAQKNPTAFYLCASSIRGSNSPLHFGNGTRLTVT.